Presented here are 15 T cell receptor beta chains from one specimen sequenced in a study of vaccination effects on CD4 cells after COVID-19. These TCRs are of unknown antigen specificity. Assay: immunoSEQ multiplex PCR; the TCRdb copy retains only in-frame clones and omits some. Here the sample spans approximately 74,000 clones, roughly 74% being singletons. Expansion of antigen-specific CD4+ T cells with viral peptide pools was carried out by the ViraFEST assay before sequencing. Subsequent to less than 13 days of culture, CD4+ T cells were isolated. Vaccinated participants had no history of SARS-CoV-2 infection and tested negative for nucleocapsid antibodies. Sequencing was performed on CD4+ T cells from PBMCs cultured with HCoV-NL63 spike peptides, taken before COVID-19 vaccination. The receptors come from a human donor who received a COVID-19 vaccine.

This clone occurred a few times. CDR3 region: CASSSDRDPQPQHF. CDR3 nucleotide sequence: TGTGCCAGCTCATCCGACAGGGACCCTCAGCCCCAGCATTTT. The chain links TRBV18 to TRBJ1-5; 7 bases align to TRBD1. Germline assignment: CDR1 KGHSH and CDR2 LQKENI. The trim removed 5 bases at V and 6 bases at J, leaving 7 bases unmatched. There are 14 residues in the CDR3.

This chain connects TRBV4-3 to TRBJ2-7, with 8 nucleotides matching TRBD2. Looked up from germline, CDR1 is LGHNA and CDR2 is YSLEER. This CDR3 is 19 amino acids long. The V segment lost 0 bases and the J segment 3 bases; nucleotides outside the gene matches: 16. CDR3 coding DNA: TGCGCCAGCAGCCAAGACCGGCCAGCGGGGGCGCCTTCCTTCTACGAGCAGTACGTC. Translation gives CASSQDRPAGAPSFYEQYV.

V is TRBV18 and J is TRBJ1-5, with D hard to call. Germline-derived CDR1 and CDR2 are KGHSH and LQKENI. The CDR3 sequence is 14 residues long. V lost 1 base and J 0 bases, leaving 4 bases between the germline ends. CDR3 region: CASSPQGSNQPQHF. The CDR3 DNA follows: TGTGCCAGCTCACCACAGGGTAGCAATCAGCCCCAGCATTTT.

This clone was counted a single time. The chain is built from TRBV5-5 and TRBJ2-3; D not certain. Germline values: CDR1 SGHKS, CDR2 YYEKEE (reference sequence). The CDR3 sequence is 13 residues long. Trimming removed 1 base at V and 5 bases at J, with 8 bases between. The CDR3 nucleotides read TGTGCCAGCAGCTTGCCCTTGGGAGATACGCAGTATTTT. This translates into CASSLPLGDTQYF. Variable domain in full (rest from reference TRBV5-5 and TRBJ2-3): DAGVTQSPTHLIKTRGQQVTLRCSPISGHKSVSWYQQVLGQGPQFIFQYYEKEERGRGNFPDRFSARQFPNYSSELNVNALLLGDSALYLCASSLPLGDTQYFGPGTRLTVL.

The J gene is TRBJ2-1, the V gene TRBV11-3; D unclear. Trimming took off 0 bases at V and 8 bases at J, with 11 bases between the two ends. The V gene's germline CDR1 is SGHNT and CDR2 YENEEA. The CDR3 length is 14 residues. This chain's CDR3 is CASSLEVRTDEQFF. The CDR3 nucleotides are TGTGCCAGCAGCTTAGAGGTCAGGACCGATGAGCAGTTCTTC.

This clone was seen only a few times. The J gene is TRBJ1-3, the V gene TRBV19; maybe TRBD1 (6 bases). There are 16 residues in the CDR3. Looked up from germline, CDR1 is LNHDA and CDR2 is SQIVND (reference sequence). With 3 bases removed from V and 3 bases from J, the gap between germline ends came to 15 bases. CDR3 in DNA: TGTGCCAGTAGTATTAGGCACCGACAGGATGGAAACACCATATATTTT. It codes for CASSIRHRQDGNTIYF.

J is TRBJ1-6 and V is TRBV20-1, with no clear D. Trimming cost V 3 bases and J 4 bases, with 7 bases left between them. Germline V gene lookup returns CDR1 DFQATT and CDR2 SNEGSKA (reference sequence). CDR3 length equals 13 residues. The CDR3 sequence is CSASSQYNSPLHF. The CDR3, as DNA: TGCAGTGCTAGTAGCCAGTATAATTCACCCCTCCACTTT.

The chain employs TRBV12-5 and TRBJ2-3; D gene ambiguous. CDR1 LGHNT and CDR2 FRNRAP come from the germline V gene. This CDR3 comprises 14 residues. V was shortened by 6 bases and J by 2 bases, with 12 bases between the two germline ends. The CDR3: CASGLQLTTDTQYF. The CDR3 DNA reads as TGTGCTAGTGGACTCCAGTTAACCACAGATACGCAGTATTTT.

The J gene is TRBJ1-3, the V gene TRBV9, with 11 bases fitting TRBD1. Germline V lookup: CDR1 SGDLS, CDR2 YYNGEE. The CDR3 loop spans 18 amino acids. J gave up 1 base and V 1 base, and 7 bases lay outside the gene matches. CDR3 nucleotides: TGTGCCAGCAGCGTAATCCCCGGACAGGGGGCGTCTGGAAACACCATATATTTT. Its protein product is CASSVIPGQGASGNTIYF.

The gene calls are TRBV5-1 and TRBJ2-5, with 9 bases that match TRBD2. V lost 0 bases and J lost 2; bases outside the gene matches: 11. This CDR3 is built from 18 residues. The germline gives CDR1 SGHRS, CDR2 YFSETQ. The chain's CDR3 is CASSLVRLAGPRQETQYF. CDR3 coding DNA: TGCGCCAGCAGCTTGGTAAGGCTAGCGGGGCCCAGGCAAGAGACCCAGTACTTC. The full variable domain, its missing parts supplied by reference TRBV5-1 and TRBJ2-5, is KAGVTQTPRYLIKTRGQQVTLSCSPISGHRSVSWYQQTPGQGLQFLFEYFSETQRNKGNFPGRFSGRQFSNSRSEMNVSTLELGDSALYLCASSLVRLAGPRQETQYFGPGTRLLVL.

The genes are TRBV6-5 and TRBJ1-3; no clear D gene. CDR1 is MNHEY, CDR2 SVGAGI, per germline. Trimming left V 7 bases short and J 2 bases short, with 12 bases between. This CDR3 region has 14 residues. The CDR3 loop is CASTDWGTGNTIYF. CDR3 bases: TGTGCCAGCACCGATTGGGGAACTGGAAACACCATATATTTT.

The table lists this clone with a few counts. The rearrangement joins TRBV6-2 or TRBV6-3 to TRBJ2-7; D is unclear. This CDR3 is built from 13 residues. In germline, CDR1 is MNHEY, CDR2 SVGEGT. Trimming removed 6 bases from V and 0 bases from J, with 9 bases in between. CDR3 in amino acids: CASSRDASYEQYV. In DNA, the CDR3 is TGTGCCAGCAGCCGAGACGCCTCCTACGAGCAGTACGTC.

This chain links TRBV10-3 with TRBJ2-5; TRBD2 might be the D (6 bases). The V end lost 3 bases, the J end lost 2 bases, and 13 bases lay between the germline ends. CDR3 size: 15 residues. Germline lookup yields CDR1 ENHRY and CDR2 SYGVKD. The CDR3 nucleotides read TGTGCCATCAGTGACCCGAACCGGGGGCAAGAGACCCAGTACTTC. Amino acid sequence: CAISDPNRGQETQYF.

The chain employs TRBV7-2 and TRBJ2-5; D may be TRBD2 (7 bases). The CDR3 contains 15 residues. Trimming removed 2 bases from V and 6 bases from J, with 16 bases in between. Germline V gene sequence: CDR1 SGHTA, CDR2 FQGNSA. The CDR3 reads CASSLTGGPGKTQYF. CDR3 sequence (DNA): TGTGCCAGCAGCTTAACCGGGGGGCCGGGGAAGACCCAGTACTTC.

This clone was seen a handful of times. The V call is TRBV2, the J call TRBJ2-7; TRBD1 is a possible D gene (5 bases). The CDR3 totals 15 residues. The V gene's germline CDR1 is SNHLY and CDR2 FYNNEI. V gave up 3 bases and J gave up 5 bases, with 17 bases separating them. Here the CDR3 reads CASSDSWQGKHEQYV. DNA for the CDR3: TGTGCCAGCAGTGATTCCTGGCAGGGAAAACACGAGCAGTACGTC.